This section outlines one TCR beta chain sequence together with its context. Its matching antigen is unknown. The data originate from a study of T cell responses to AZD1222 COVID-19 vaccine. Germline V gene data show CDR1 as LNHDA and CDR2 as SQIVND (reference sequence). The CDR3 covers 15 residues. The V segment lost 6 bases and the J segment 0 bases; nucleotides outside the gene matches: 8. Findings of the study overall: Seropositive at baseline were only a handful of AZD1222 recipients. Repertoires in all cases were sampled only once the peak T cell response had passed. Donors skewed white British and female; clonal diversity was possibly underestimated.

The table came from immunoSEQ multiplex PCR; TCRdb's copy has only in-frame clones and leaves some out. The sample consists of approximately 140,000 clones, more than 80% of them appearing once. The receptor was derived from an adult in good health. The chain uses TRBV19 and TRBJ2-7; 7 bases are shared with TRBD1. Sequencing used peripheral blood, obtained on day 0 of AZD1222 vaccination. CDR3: CASSQNRGNSYEQYF. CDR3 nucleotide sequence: TGTGCCAGTAGCCAGAACAGGGGTAACTCCTACGAGCAGTACTTC.